A selection of T cell receptor beta chains follows, all from one sample in a study of CD8 T cell repertoires and HIV-1 epitope variants. Assay used: immunoSEQ multiplex PCR; TCRdb lists only in-frame clones, some missing. Among some 100,000 clones, around 67% were seen once, and the ten largest hold about a quarter. The sequenced sample consisted of uncultured baseline CD8+ T cells from peripheral blood mononuclear cells (PBMCs). All receptors come from a male donor with HIV. Both conserved end residues are part of each CDR3. A D gene is named only where the DNA matches it firmly. Not every row has a clone size; where given, it reads once, few, many or a size class.

j_call: TRBJ2-3; v_call: TRBV5-6; clone_size: .; d_call: TRBD1; cdr3_nt: TGTGCCAGCTTCGGGACAGGGGGCGGCACAGATACGCAGTATTTT; cdr3_aa: CASFGTGGGTDTQYF
j_call: TRBJ2-2; v_call: TRBV6-4; clone_size: .; d_call: .; cdr3_nt: TGTGCCAGCAGTGCGGGACCGAACACCGGGGAGCTGTTTTTT; cdr3_aa: CASSAGPNTGELFF
j_call: TRBJ2-4; v_call: TRBV5-6; clone_size: .; d_call: TRBD1; cdr3_nt: TGTGCCAGCAGCTTAGACAGGGACGGCATTCAGTACTTC; cdr3_aa: CASSLDRDGIQYF
j_call: TRBJ1-1; v_call: TRBV7-9; clone_size: .; d_call: .; cdr3_nt: TGTGCCAGTACAAGGGGGAACACTGAAGCTTTCTTT; cdr3_aa: CASTRGNTEAFF
j_call: TRBJ1-4; v_call: TRBV5-6; clone_size: once; d_call: TRBD1; cdr3_nt: TGTGCCAGCAGCTTAGACAGGGGGACGGGCGAAAAACTGTTTTTT; cdr3_aa: CASSLDRGTGEKLFF
j_call: TRBJ2-7; v_call: TRBV14; clone_size: .; d_call: .; cdr3_nt: TGTGCCAGCAGCCAAGTGGCTTACGAGCAGTACTTC; cdr3_aa: CASSQVAYEQYF
j_call: TRBJ2-3; v_call: TRBV7-2; clone_size: .; d_call: TRBD1; cdr3_nt: TGTGCCAGCAGCTTAAGGGGGCGCACAGATACGCAGTATTTT; cdr3_aa: CASSLRGRTDTQYF
j_call: TRBJ1-1; v_call: TRBV28; clone_size: once; d_call: .; cdr3_nt: TGTGCCAGCAGTACGTTCGGTGGACAGAGTATTAACACTGAAGCTTTCTTT; cdr3_aa: CASSTFGGQSINTEAFF
j_call: TRBJ2-3; v_call: TRBV19; clone_size: .; d_call: .; cdr3_nt: TGTGCCAGTAGTGCACAGGGATCGGTAAGAGATACGCAGTATTTT; cdr3_aa: CASSAQGSVRDTQYF
j_call: TRBJ1-1; v_call: TRBV29-1; clone_size: .; d_call: .; cdr3_nt: TGCAGCGTTTGGGAGGTGGACACTGAAGCTTTCTTT; cdr3_aa: CSVWEVDTEAFF
j_call: TRBJ2-2; v_call: TRBV5-1; clone_size: .; d_call: .; cdr3_nt: TGCGCCAGCAGCTTGGACAAGCCCGGGGAGCTGTTTTTT; cdr3_aa: CASSLDKPGELFF
j_call: TRBJ1-1; v_call: TRBV29-1; clone_size: .; d_call: .; cdr3_nt: TGCAGCGTCGTACCCCTGAACACTGAAGCTTTCTTT; cdr3_aa: CSVVPLNTEAFF
j_call: TRBJ1-1; v_call: TRBV6-5; clone_size: once; d_call: .; cdr3_nt: TGTGCCAGTGGGGAGGGGAGCACTGAAGCTTTCTTT; cdr3_aa: CASGEGSTEAFF
j_call: TRBJ2-3; v_call: TRBV25-1; clone_size: once; d_call: TRBD2; cdr3_nt: TGTGCCAGCAGTTTAGGACTAGCGGCAGATACGCAGTATTTT; cdr3_aa: CASSLGLAADTQYF
j_call: TRBJ2-7; v_call: TRBV30; clone_size: .; d_call: TRBD1; cdr3_nt: TGTGCCTGGGGCCCGGGACAGAGGGGCTACGAGCAGTACTTC; cdr3_aa: CAWGPGQRGYEQYF
j_call: TRBJ2-3; v_call: TRBV10-3; clone_size: .; d_call: .; cdr3_nt: TGTGCCACCCAAATCGAAGGTAGCACAGATACGCAGTATTTT; cdr3_aa: CATQIEGSTDTQYF
j_call: TRBJ1-1; v_call: TRBV18; clone_size: .; d_call: .; cdr3_nt: TGTGCCAGCTCAACCCTGCCAAAGGAAGCCTTTGAAGCTTTCTTT; cdr3_aa: CASSTLPKEAFEAFF
j_call: TRBJ1-1; v_call: TRBV9; clone_size: .; d_call: .; cdr3_nt: TGTGCCAGCAGCGTAGACAGCCGGAACACTGAAGCTTTCTTT; cdr3_aa: CASSVDSRNTEAFF
j_call: TRBJ1-6; v_call: TRBV2; clone_size: .; d_call: .; cdr3_nt: TGTGCCAGCAGTGCCCCGACAGCAAGCTCCTATAATTCACCCCTCCACTTT; cdr3_aa: CASSAPTASSYNSPLHF
j_call: TRBJ1-3; v_call: TRBV5-6; clone_size: few; d_call: .; cdr3_nt: TGTGCCAGCGAGTCTTGGGGAAACACCATATATTTT; cdr3_aa: CASESWGNTIYF
j_call: TRBJ1-6; v_call: TRBV7-8; clone_size: .; d_call: TRBD1; cdr3_nt: TGTGCCAGCAGCCTTGACAGGGACTCACCCCTCCACTTT; cdr3_aa: CASSLDRDSPLHF
j_call: TRBJ2-1; v_call: TRBV7-2; clone_size: .; d_call: TRBD2; cdr3_nt: TGTGCCAGCAGCTTAGGTGGTAGCGGGAGTTTTAATGAGCAGTTCTTC; cdr3_aa: CASSLGGSGSFNEQFF
j_call: TRBJ1-1; v_call: TRBV2; clone_size: .; d_call: .; cdr3_nt: TGTGCCAGCAGGACCCGACAGACAACTTCGACTGAAGCTTTCTTT; cdr3_aa: CASRTRQTTSTEAFF
j_call: TRBJ1-4; v_call: TRBV5-1; clone_size: .; d_call: .; cdr3_nt: TGCGCCAGCAGCTTGTCAGGGGCGAAGGAAAAACTGTTTTTT; cdr3_aa: CASSLSGAKEKLFF
j_call: TRBJ2-7; v_call: TRBV2; clone_size: .; d_call: .; cdr3_nt: TGTGCCAGCAGTGAGGGCGTCGAGCAGTACTTC; cdr3_aa: CASSEGVEQYF
j_call: TRBJ2-7; v_call: TRBV4-3; clone_size: .; d_call: TRBD2; cdr3_nt: TGCGCCAGCAGCCAACCAGGACTAGCGGGGGGCCCAGAATGTTACGAGCAGTACTTC; cdr3_aa: CASSQPGLAGGPECYEQYF
j_call: TRBJ2-1; v_call: TRBV27; clone_size: once; d_call: .; cdr3_nt: TGTGCCAGCAGTTTATCTTTCTTGGGGGCTTTAATTACCTACAATGAGCAGTTCTTC; cdr3_aa: CASSLSFLGALITYNEQFF
j_call: TRBJ1-1; v_call: TRBV7-9; clone_size: .; d_call: .; cdr3_nt: TGTGCCAGCAGCCACGGGACAACGAACACTGAAGCTTTCTTT; cdr3_aa: CASSHGTTNTEAFF
j_call: TRBJ1-4; v_call: TRBV9; clone_size: .; d_call: TRBD1; cdr3_nt: TGTGCCAGCAGCGTAACGACAGGGCTGGATAATGAAAAACTGTTTTTT; cdr3_aa: CASSVTTGLDNEKLFF
j_call: TRBJ1-5; v_call: TRBV19; clone_size: .; d_call: TRBD1; cdr3_nt: TGTGCCAGTACTTTGGCCGGGACAGACCATCAGCCCCAGCATTTT; cdr3_aa: CASTLAGTDHQPQHF
j_call: TRBJ1-1; v_call: TRBV10-2; clone_size: once; d_call: .; cdr3_nt: TGCGCCAGCAGTGACAGAACGGGGACTGAAGCTTTCTTT; cdr3_aa: CASSDRTGTEAFF
j_call: TRBJ1-6; v_call: TRBV7-2; clone_size: .; d_call: TRBD1; cdr3_nt: TGTGCCAGCAGCTTCGGGACAGGGAATAATTCACCCCTCCACTTT; cdr3_aa: CASSFGTGNNSPLHF
j_call: TRBJ2-5; v_call: TRBV7-2; clone_size: .; d_call: .; cdr3_nt: TGTGCCAGCAGCTTTAAGGAGACCCAGTACTTC; cdr3_aa: CASSFKETQYF
j_call: TRBJ1-1; v_call: TRBV6-5; clone_size: .; d_call: .; cdr3_nt: TGTGCCAGCAGGAGTTTGACAGTAAACACTGAAGCTTTCTTT; cdr3_aa: CASRSLTVNTEAFF
j_call: TRBJ1-6; v_call: TRBV6-5; clone_size: .; d_call: TRBD1; cdr3_nt: TGTGCCAGCAGTTACTTGGACAGGACCTATAATTCACCCCTCCACTTT; cdr3_aa: CASSYLDRTYNSPLHF
j_call: TRBJ2-1; v_call: TRBV28; clone_size: .; d_call: .; cdr3_nt: TGTGCCAGCAGTTTACAAACTGGACGGACCTACAATGAGCAGTTCTTC; cdr3_aa: CASSLQTGRTYNEQFF
j_call: TRBJ2-4; v_call: TRBV7-2; clone_size: few; d_call: TRBD1; cdr3_nt: TGTGCCAGCAGCTTAGCTCCGACCGGGACAGGGGGCACCATTCAGTACTTC; cdr3_aa: CASSLAPTGTGGTIQYF
j_call: TRBJ1-4; v_call: TRBV27; clone_size: few; d_call: .; cdr3_nt: TGTGCCAGCAGTTTATCGGGGTTAACTAATGAAAAACTGTTTTTT; cdr3_aa: CASSLSGLTNEKLFF
j_call: TRBJ2-1; v_call: TRBV14; clone_size: .; d_call: .; cdr3_nt: TGTGCCAGCAGCCAAGATCACCCCAAGTTAGCTGAGCAGTTCTTC; cdr3_aa: CASSQDHPKLAEQFF
j_call: TRBJ2-7; v_call: TRBV27; clone_size: few; d_call: TRBD2; cdr3_nt: TGTGCCAGCAGTATACTCAGCGGGGCCTCCTACGAGCAGTACTTC; cdr3_aa: CASSILSGASYEQYF
j_call: TRBJ1-4; v_call: TRBV28; clone_size: once; d_call: TRBD1; cdr3_nt: TGTGCCAGCGTCACCGGGACAGTAGATGAAAAACTGTTTTTT; cdr3_aa: CASVTGTVDEKLFF
j_call: TRBJ1-6; v_call: TRBV19; clone_size: few; d_call: .; cdr3_nt: TGTGCCAGTAGCCCGGGACATCTTAATTCACCCCTCCACTTT; cdr3_aa: CASSPGHLNSPLHF
j_call: TRBJ1-4; v_call: TRBV7-6; clone_size: .; d_call: .; cdr3_nt: TGTGCCAGCAGCTTAGGCAGCACTAATGAAAAACTGTTTTTT; cdr3_aa: CASSLGSTNEKLFF